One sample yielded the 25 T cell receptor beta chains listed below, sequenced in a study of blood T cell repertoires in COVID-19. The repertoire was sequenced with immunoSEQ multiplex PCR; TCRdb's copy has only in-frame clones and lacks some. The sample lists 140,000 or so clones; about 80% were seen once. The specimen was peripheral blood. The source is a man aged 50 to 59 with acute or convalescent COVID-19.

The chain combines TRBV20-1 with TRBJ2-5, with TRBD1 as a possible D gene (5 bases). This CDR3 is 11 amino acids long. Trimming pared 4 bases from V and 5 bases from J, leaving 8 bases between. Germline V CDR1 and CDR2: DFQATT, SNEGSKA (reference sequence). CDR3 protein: CSATGLETQYF. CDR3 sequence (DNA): TGCAGTGCTACAGGGTTGGAGACCCAGTACTTC.

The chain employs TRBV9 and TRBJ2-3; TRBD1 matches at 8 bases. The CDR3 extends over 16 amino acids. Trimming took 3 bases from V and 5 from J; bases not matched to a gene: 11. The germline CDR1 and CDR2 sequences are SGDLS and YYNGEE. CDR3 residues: CASSDQTGAWQDTQYF. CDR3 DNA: TGTGCCAGCAGCGACCAGACAGGGGCCTGGCAAGATACGCAGTATTTT.

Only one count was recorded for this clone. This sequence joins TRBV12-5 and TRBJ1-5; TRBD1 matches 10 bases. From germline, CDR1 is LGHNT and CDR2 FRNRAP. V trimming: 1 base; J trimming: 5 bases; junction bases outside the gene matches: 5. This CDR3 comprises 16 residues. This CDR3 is CASGLAKTGGDQPQHF. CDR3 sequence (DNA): TGTGCTAGTGGTTTGGCCAAGACAGGGGGCGATCAGCCCCAGCATTTT. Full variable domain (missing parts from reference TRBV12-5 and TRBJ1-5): DARVTQTPRHKVTEMGQEVTMRCQPILGHNTVFWYRQTMMQGLELLAYFRNRAPLDDSGMPKDRFSAEMPDATLATLKIQPSEPRDSAVYFCASGLAKTGGDQPQHFGDGTRLSIL.

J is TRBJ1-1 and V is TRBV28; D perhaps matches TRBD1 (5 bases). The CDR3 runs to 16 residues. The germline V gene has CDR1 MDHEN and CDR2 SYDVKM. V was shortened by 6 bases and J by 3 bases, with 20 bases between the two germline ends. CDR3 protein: CASRRDFGRRYTEAFF. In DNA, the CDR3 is TGTGCCAGCAGACGGGACTTCGGGAGGCGGTACACTGAAGCTTTCTTT.

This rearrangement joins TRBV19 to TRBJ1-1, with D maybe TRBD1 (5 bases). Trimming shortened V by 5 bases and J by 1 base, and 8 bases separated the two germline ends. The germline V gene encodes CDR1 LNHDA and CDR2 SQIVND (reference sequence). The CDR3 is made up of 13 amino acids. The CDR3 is CASSFGQNTEAFF. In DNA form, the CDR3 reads TGTGCCAGTAGTTTCGGACAGAACACTGAAGCTTTCTTT.

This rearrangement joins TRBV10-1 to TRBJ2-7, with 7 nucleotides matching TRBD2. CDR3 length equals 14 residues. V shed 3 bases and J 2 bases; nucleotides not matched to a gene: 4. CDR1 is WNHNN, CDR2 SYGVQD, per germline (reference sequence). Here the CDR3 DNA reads TGCGCCAGCAGTGATCTAGCGGTTCCCTACGAGCAGTACTTC. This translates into CASSDLAVPYEQYF.

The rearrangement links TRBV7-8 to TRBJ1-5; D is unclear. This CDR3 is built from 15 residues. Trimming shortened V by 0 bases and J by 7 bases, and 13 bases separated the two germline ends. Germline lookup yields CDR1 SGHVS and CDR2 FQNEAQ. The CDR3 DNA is TGTGCCAGCAGCTTAGCGCGGATAGGCCCCCAGCCCCAGCATTTT. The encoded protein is CASSLARIGPQPQHF.

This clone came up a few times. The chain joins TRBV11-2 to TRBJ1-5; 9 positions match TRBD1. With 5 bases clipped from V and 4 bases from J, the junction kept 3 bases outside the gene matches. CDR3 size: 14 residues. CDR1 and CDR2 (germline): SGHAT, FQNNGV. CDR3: CASSPDRGNQPQHF. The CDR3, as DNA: TGTGCCAGCAGCCCGGACAGGGGTAATCAGCCCCAGCATTTT.

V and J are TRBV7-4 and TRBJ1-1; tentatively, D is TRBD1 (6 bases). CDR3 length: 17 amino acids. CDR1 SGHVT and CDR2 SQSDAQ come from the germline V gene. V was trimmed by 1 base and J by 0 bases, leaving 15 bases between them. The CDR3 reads CASSLESDRTMNTEAFF. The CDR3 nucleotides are TGTGCCAGCAGCTTAGAGTCGGACAGAACCATGAACACTGAAGCTTTCTTT.

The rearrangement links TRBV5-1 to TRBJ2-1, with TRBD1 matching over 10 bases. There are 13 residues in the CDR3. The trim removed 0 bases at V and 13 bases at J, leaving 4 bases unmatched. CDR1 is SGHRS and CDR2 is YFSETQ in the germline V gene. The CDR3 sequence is CASSLGGQGSQFF. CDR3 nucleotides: TGCGCCAGCAGCTTGGGGGGACAGGGGAGTCAGTTCTTC. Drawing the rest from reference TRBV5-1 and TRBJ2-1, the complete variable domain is KAGVTQTPRYLIKTRGQQVTLSCSPISGHRSVSWYQQTPGQGLQFLFEYFSETQRNKGNFPGRFSGRQFSNSRSEMNVSTLELGDSALYLCASSLGGQGSQFFGPGTRLTVL.

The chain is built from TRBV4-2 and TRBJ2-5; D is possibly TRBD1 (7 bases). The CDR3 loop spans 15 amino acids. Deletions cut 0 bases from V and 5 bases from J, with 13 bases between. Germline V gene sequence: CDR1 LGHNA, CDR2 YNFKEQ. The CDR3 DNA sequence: TGTGCCAGCAGCCAAGATGGAGGGGGCTGGGAGACCCAGTACTTC. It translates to CASSQDGGGWETQYF.

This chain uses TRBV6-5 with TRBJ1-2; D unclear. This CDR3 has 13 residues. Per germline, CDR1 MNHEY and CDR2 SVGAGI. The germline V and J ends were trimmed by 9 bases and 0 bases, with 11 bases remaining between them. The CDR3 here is CASGLTANYGYTF. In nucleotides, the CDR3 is TGTGCCAGTGGACTTACAGCTAACTATGGCTACACCTTC.

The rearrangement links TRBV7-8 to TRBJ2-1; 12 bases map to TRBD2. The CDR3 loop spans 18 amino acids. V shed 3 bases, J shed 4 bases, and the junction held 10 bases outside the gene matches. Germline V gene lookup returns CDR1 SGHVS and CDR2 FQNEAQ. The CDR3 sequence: CASSFSLAGGRIYNEQFF. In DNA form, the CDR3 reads TGTGCCAGCAGCTTTTCCCTAGCGGGGGGGCGGATATACAATGAGCAGTTCTTC.

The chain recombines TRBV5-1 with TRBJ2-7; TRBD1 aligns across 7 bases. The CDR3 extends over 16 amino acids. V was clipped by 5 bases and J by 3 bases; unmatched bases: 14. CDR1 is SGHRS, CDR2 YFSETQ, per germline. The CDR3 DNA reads TGCGCCAGCAGTTTTGGAGCCGGGACAGAGAACTACGAGCAGTACTTC. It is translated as CASSFGAGTENYEQYF.

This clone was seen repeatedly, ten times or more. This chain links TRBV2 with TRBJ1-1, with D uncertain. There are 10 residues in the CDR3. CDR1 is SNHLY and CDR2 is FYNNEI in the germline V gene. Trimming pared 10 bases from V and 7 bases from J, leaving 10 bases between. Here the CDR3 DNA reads TGTGCCACGGGAACGGGTGAAGCTTTCTTT. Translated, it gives CATGTGEAFF. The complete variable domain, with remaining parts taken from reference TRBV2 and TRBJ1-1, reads EPEVTQTPSHQVTQMGQEVILRCVPISNHLYFYWYRQILGQKVEFLVSFYNNEISEKSEIFDDQFSVERPDGSNFTLKIRSTKLEDSAMYFCATGTGEAFFGQGTRLTVV.

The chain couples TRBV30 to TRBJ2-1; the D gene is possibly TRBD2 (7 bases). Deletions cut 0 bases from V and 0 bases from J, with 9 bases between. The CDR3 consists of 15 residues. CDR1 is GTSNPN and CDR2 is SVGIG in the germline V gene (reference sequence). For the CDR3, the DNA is TGTGCCTGGAGTGTAGGGGGGGGCTCCTACAATGAGCAGTTCTTC. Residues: CAWSVGGGSYNEQFF.

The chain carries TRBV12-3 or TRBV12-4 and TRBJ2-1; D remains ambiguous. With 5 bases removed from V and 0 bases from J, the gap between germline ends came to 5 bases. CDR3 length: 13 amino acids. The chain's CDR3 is CASSLSSYNEQFF. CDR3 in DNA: TGTGCCAGCAGTCTAAGCTCCTACAATGAGCAGTTCTTC.

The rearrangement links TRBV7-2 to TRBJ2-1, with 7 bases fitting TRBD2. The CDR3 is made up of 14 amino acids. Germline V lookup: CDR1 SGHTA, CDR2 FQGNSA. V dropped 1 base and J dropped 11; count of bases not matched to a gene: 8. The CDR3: CASSLVVTGGKQFF. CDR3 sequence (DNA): TGTGCCAGCAGCTTAGTGGTTACCGGGGGGAAGCAGTTCTTC.

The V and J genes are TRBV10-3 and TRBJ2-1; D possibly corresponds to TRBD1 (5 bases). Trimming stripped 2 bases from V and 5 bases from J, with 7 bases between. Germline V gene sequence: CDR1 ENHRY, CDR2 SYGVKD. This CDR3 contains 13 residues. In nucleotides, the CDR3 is TGTGCCATCAGTGAGGACAGACACAATGAGCAGTTCTTC. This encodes CAISEDRHNEQFF.

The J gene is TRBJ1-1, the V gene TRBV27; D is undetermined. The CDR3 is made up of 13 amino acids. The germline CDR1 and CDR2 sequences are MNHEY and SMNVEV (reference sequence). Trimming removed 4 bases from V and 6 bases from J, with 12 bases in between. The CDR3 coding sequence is TGTGCCAGCAGTTCCCACGGGGTGCCTGAAGCTTTCTTT. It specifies CASSSHGVPEAFF.

CDR3 region: CARSGTASSYNSPLHF. The CDR3 region has the DNA TGTGCCAGAAGCGGGACAGCGAGCTCCTATAATTCACCCCTCCACTTT. The chain uses TRBV5-3 and TRBJ1-6; 7 positions agree with TRBD1. TRBV5-3 is recorded as an ORF, its role being uncertain. This CDR3 region has 16 residues. The V gene end was trimmed by 4 bases and the J gene end by 0 bases; junction bases not matched to a gene: 4.

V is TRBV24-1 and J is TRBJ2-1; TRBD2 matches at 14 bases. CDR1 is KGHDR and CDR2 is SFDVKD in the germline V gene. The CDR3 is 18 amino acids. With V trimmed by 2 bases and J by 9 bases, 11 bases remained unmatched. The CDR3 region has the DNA TGTGCCACCAGTGATTCCTGGACTAGCGGGGGGCTAGGGGGTGAGCAGTTCTTC. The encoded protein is CATSDSWTSGGLGGEQFF.

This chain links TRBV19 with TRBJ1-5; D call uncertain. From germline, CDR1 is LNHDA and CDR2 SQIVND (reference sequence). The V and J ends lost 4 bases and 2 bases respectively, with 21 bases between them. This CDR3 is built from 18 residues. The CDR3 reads CASSNSRERVGGNQPQHF. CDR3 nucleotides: TGTGCCAGTAGTAACTCCCGGGAGAGGGTTGGGGGCAATCAGCCCCAGCATTTT.

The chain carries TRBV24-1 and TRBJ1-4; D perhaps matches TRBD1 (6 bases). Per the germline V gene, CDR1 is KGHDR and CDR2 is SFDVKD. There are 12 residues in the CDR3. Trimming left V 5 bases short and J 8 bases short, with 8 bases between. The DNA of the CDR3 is TGTGCCACCAGTGCCACAGGGGAAAAACTGTTTTTT. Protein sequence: CATSATGEKLFF.

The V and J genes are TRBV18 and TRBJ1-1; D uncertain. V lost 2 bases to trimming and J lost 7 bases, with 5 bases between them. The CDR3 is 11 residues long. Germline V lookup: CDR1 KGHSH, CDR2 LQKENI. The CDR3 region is CASSPRSEAFF. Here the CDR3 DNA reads TGTGCCAGCTCACCAAGGAGTGAAGCTTTCTTT.